The 14 T cell receptor beta chains listed next were all sequenced from one sample in a study of PD-L1 blockade in urothelial cancer. The time point denotes: peripheral blood 6 weeks after treatment start. Assay: immunoSEQ multiplex PCR; the TCRdb copy retains only in-frame clones and omits some. This sample has about 120,000 clones, with under 95% found just once. This sample comprised PBMCs, obtained around atezolizumab (anti-PD-L1) treatment. Receptor source: a man aged 55 to 69 with urothelial cancer.

The chain employs TRBV9 and TRBJ1-1; 8 bases are a match to TRBD1. Per the germline V gene, CDR1 is SGDLS and CDR2 is YYNGEE. This CDR3 contains 15 residues. V shed 0 bases, J shed 11 bases, and the junction held 12 bases outside the gene matches. This chain's CDR3 is CASSVGPIQGAGAFF. The CDR3 coding sequence is TGTGCCAGCAGCGTAGGACCGATCCAGGGGGCTGGTGCTTTCTTT.

This clone showed up just a few times. The chain is built from TRBV7-8 and TRBJ1-2, with TRBD1 matching over 10 bases. V lost 5 bases and J lost 2; bases outside the gene matches: 5. Germline V CDR1 and CDR2: SGHVS, FQNEAQ. The CDR3 consists of 15 residues. Here the CDR3 DNA reads TGTGCCAGCAGCCCGGGGACAGGGGAGAACTATGGCTACACCTTC. This gives the protein CASSPGTGENYGYTF.

V is TRBV18 and J is TRBJ2-2; D is possibly TRBD2 (6 bases). V shed 3 bases and J shed 3 bases, with 14 bases lying between them. The germline V gene encodes CDR1 KGHSH and CDR2 LQKENI. The CDR3 is 16 residues long. The CDR3 nucleotides read TGTGCCAGCTCACCCCCGCGGGGTAGAGACACCGGGGAGCTGTTTTTT. It translates to CASSPPRGRDTGELFF. The full variable domain, its missing parts supplied by reference TRBV18 and TRBJ2-2, is NAGVMQNPRHLVRRRGQEARLRCSPMKGHSHVYWYRQLPEEGLKFMVYLQKENIIDESGMPKERFSAEFPKEGPSILRIQQVVRGDSAAYFCASSPPRGRDTGELFFGEGSRLTVL.

Only one count was recorded for this clone. The V gene is TRBV5-4, the J gene TRBJ1-1; no clear D. Per germline, CDR1 SGHNT and CDR2 YYREEE (reference sequence). Trimming removed 0 bases at V and 1 base at J, with 13 bases between. The CDR3 is 16 amino acids. CDR3 nucleotides: TGTGCCAGCAGCTTGGGGAGGGCGGATTCGAACACTGAAGCTTTCTTT. The encoded protein is CASSLGRADSNTEAFF.

V and J are TRBV6-5 and TRBJ2-7, with 11 bases identical to TRBD1. The CDR3 extends over 13 amino acids. CDR1 and CDR2 (germline): MNHEY, SVGAGI. V dropped 9 bases and J dropped 4; count of bases not matched to a gene: 5. DNA for the CDR3: TGTGCCAGTGGGACAGGGGGTTCGTACGAGCAGTACTTC. Its translation is CASGTGGSYEQYF.

The V and J genes are TRBV6-5 and TRBJ2-7; tentative D call: TRBD2 (6 bases). Germline V gene sequence: CDR1 MNHEY, CDR2 SVGAGI. CDR3 length: 14 amino acids. Trimming pared 6 bases from V and 1 base from J, leaving 13 bases between. The CDR3 nucleotides are TGTGCCAGCAGCCCCGCAGGAGGGTCCTACGAGCAGTACTTC. This codes for CASSPAGGSYEQYF.

The V gene is TRBV29-1, the J gene TRBJ2-4, with 8 bases fitting TRBD1. Germline values: CDR1 SQVTM, CDR2 ANQGSEA. The CDR3 consists of 13 residues. With 5 bases clipped from V and 3 bases from J, the junction kept 3 bases outside the gene matches. CDR3 nucleotides: TGCAGCGTTCTCGACAGGGGCAAAAACATTCAGTACTTC. Translated: CSVLDRGKNIQYF.

V usage is TRBV18 and J usage is TRBJ1-2, with D possibly TRBD1 on 5 matching bases. This CDR3 comprises 13 residues. Germline V gene sequence: CDR1 KGHSH, CDR2 LQKENI. Trimming removed 4 bases from V and 7 bases from J, with 13 bases in between. The CDR3, as DNA: TGTGCCAGCTCACTATGGGACTCGTCTGGCTACACCTTC. It specifies CASSLWDSSGYTF.

The chain carries TRBV7-2 and TRBJ2-7, with 9 bases fitting TRBD1. Unmatched junction bases numbered 2, after V lost 0 bases and J lost 2 bases. This CDR3 spans 15 amino acids. Germline V gives CDR1 SGHTA, CDR2 FQGNSA. The CDR3 here is CASSLAGTGTYEQYF. Written as DNA, the CDR3 is TGTGCCAGCAGCTTAGCCGGGACAGGGACCTACGAGCAGTACTTC. Complete variable domain (other parts from reference TRBV7-2 and TRBJ2-7): GAGVSQSPSNKVTEKGKDVELRCDPISGHTALYWYRQSLGQGLEFLIYFQGNSAPDKSGLPSDRFSAERTGGSVSTLTIQRTQQEDSAVYLCASSLAGTGTYEQYFGPGTRLTVT.

The rearrangement links TRBV11-2 to TRBJ1-3; the D gene is possibly TRBD1 (6 bases). Germline values: CDR1 SGHAT, CDR2 FQNNGV. Trimming shortened V by 4 bases and J by 3 bases, and 16 bases separated the two germline ends. The CDR3 sequence is 16 residues long. In nucleotides, the CDR3 is TGTGCCAGCAGCTCAATACAGGGATTCATTGGAAACACCATATATTTT. It specifies CASSSIQGFIGNTIYF.

As concerns this clone: The junction does not match germline at one end; this may be a read error. The genes are TRBV28 and TRBJ2-1; 8 bases line up with TRBD2. This CDR3 contains 14 residues. Germline CDR1 MDHEN, CDR2 SYDVKM. CDR3 in amino acids: CASSLEPSGRFTVF. CDR3 bases: TGTGCCAGCAGTTTAGAGCCTAGCGGGCGTTTTACGGTCTTC.

The chain is built from TRBV30 and TRBJ2-2; 7 nucleotides agree with TRBD1. Per the germline V gene, CDR1 is GTSNPN and CDR2 is SVGIG (reference sequence). The CDR3 has 17 residues. V shed 3 bases and J 5 bases; nucleotides not matched to a gene: 15. The CDR3 region is CAWSRRDSFTRTGELFF. The CDR3 coding sequence is TGTGCCTGGAGCCGAAGGGACAGCTTCACTAGGACCGGGGAGCTGTTTTTT.

The chain combines TRBV7-2 with TRBJ1-1; 11 bases match TRBD1. CDR3 length: 15 amino acids. CDR1 and CDR2 from the germline V gene are SGHTA and FQGNSA. The trim removed 2 bases at V and 6 bases at J, leaving 5 bases unmatched. The CDR3 is CASSLIGTGGSEAFF. CDR3 in DNA: TGTGCCAGCAGCTTAATAGGGACAGGGGGATCTGAAGCTTTCTTT.

The chain employs TRBV6-5 and TRBJ2-7, with D unclear. With 0 bases removed from V and 6 bases from J, the gap between germline ends came to 3 bases. CDR1 MNHEY and CDR2 SVGAGI come from the germline V gene. The CDR3 covers 11 residues. The CDR3 DNA reads as TGTGCCAGCAGTTACTCGAGCGAGCAGTACTTC. It encodes CASSYSSEQYF.